This T cell receptor (beta chain) was profiled in a study of OX40 agonist ivuxolimab in advanced cancers. Study-wide points: The authors did not determine the antigen specificity of the expanded peripheral T cells.

This clone appeared once. Its specificity is not known. This CDR3 has 13 residues. Germline values: CDR1 GTSNPN, CDR2 SVGIG (reference sequence). Trimming stripped 4 bases from V and 3 bases from J, with 9 bases between. Only in-frame clones appear in the TCRdb table, and some are missing; sequencing was by immunoSEQ multiplex PCR. Among some 48,000 clones listed, roughly 80% were seen once. The sequence came from an adult with an advanced solid tumor such as melanoma, head and neck, liver or kidney cancer. The genes are TRBV30 and TRBJ2-2; D might be TRBD2 (6 bases). The input for sequencing was CD4+ or CD8+ T cells sorted from blood, taken in a trial of the OX40 agonist ivuxolimab. The CDR3 DNA reads as TGTGCCTGGAATACGGGGGACACCGGGGAGCTGTTTTTT. Its protein is CAWNTGDTGELFF.